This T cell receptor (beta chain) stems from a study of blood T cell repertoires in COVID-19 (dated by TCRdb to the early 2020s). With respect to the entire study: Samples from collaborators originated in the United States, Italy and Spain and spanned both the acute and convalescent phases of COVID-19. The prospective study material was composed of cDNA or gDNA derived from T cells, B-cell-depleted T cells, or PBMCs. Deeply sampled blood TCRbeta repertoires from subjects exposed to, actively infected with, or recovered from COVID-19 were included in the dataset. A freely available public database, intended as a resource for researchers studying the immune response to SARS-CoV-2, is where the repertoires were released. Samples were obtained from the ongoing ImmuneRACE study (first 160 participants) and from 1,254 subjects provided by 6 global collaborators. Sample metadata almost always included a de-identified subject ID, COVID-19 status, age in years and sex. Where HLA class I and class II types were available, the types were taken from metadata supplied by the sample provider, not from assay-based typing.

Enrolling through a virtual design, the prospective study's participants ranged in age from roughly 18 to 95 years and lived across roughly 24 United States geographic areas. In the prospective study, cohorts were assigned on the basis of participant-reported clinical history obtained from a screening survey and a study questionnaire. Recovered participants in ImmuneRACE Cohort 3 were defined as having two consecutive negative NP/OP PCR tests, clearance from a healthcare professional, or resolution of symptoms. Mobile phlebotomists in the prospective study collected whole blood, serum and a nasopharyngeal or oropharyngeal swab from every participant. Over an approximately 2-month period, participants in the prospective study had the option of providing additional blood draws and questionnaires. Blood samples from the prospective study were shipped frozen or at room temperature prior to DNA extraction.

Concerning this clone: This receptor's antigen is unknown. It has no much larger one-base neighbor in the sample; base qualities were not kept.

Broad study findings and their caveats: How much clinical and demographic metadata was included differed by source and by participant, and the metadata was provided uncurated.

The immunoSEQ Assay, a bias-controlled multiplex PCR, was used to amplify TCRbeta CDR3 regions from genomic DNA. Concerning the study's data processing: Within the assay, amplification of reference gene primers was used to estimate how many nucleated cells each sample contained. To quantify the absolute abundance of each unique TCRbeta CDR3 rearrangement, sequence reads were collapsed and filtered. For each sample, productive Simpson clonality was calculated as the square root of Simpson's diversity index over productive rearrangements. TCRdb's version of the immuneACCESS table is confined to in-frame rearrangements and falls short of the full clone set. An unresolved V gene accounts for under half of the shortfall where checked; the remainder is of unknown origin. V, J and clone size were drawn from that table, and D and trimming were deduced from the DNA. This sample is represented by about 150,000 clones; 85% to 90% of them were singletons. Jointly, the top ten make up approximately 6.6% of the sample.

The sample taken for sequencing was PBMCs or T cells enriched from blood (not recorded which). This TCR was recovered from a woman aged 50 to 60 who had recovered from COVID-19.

The DNA is TGTGCCAGCAGTTACTCGTACGGTCAAGAGACCCAGTACTTC. Its translation reads: CASSYSYGQETQYF. Rearrangement joined TRBV6-5 to TRBJ2-5, with no reliable assignment of the D segment. V was cut back by 0 bases and J by 2 bases, leaving a gap of 7 bases between them. CDR1 MNHEY and CDR2 SVGAGI are derived from the germline V gene. The CDR3 runs 14 residues from the cysteine to the phenylalanine. Of all the DNA, just the CDR3 is kept, 42 bases in frame from base 1.